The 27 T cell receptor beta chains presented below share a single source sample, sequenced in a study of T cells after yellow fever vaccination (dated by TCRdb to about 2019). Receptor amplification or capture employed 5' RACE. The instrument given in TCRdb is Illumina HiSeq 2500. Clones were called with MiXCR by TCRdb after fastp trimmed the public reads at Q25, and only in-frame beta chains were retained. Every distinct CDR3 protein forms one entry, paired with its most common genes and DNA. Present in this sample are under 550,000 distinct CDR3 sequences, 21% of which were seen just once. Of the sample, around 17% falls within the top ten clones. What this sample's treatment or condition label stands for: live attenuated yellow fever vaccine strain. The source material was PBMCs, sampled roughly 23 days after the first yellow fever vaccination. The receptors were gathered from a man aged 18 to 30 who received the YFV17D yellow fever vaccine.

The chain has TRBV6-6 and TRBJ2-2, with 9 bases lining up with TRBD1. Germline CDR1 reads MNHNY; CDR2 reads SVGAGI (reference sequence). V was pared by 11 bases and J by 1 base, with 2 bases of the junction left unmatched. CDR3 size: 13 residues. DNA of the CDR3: TGTGCCGGGGGACAGGGGAACACCGGGGAGCTGTTTTTT. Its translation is CAGGQGNTGELFF.

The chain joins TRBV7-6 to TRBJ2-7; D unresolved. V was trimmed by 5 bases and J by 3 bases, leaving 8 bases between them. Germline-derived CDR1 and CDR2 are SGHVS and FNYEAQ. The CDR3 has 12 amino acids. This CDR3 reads CASSELGYEQYF. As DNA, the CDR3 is TGTGCCAGCAGCGAATTGGGCTACGAGCAGTACTTC.

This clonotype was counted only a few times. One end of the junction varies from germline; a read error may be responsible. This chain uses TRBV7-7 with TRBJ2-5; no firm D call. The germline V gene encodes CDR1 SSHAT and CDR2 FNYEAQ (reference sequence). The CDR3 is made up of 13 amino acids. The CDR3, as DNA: TGTGCTAGCAGCCGAACCCGACAAGAGACCCAGTACTTC. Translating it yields CASSRTRQETQYF.

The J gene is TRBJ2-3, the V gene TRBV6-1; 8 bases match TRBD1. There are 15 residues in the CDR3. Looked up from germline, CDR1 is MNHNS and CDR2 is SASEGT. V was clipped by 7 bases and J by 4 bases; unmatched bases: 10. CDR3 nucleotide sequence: TGTGCCAGCATTCGGACAGGGAGGCGGGCAGATACGCAGTATTTT. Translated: CASIRTGRRADTQYF.

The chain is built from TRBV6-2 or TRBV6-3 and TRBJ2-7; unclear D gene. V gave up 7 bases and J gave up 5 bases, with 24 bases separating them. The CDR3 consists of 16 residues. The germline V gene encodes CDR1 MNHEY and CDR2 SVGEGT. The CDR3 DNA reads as TGTGCCAGCACCAATTCTATTTGGCCGCGTTCTCACGAGCAGTACGTC. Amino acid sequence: CASTNSIWPRSHEQYV.

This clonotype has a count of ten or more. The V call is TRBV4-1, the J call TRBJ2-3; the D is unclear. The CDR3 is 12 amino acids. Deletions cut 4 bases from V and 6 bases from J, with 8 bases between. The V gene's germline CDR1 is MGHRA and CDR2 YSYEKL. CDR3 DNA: TGCGCCAGCAGCCTACAGCCGGATACGCAGTATTTT. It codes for CASSLQPDTQYF.

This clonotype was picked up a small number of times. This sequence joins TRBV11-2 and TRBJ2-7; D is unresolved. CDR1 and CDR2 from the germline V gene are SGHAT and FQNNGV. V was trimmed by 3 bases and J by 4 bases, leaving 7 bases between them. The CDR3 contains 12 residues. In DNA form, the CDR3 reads TGTGCCAGCAGCTTTGAAGTATACGAGCAGTACTTC. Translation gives CASSFEVYEQYF.

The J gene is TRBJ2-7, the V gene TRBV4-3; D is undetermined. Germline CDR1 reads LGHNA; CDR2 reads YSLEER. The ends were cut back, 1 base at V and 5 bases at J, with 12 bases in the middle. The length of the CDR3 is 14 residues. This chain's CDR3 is CASSQGSGRDEQYF. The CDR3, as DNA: TGCGCCAGCAGCCAAGGAAGTGGGCGCGACGAGCAGTACTTC.

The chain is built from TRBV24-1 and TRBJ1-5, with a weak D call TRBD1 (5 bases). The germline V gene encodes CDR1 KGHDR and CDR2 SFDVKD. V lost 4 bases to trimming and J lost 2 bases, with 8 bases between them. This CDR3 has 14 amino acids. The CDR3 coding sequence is TGTGCCACCAGTGAAGCAGGGCGCAATCAGCCCCAGCATTTT. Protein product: CATSEAGRNQPQHF.

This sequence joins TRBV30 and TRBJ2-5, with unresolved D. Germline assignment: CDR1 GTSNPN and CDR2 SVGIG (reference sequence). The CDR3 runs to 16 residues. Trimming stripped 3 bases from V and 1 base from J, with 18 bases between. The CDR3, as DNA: TGTGCCTGGAGCCCCGGGTCGTGGGTCAGCCAAGAGACCCAGTACTTC. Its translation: CAWSPGSWVSQETQYF. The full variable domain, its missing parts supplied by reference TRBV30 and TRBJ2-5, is SQTIHQWPATLVQPVGSPLSLECTVEGTSNPNLYWYRQAAGRGLQLLFYSVGIGQISSEVPQNLSASRPQDRQFILSSKKLLLSDSGFYLCAWSPGSWVSQETQYFGPGTRLLVL.

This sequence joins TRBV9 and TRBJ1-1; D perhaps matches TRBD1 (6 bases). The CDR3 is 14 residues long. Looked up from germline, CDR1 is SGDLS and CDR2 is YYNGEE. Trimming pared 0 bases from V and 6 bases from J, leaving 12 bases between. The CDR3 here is CASSVGDRLSEAFF. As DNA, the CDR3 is TGTGCCAGCAGCGTAGGAGACAGGTTATCTGAAGCTTTCTTT.

DNA of the CDR3: TGTGCCAGCAGCTTGCGGATGGGGTACTTCACAGGGTACCAAGAGACCCAGTACTTC. Its protein product is CASSLRMGYFTGYQETQYF. The chain recombines TRBV5-6 with TRBJ2-5, with a weak D call TRBD1 (6 bases). CDR1 and CDR2 (germline): SGHDT, YYEEEE. The CDR3 loop spans 19 amino acids. V was clipped by 1 base and J by 0 bases, with 22 bases between them.

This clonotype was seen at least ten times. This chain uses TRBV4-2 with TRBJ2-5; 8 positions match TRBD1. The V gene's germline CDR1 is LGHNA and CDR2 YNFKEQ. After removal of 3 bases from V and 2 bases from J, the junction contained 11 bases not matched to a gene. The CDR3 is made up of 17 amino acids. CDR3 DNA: TGTGCCAGCAGCCATGGGGCGCGACAGGGGAGGCAAGAGACCCAGTACTTC. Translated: CASSHGARQGRQETQYF.

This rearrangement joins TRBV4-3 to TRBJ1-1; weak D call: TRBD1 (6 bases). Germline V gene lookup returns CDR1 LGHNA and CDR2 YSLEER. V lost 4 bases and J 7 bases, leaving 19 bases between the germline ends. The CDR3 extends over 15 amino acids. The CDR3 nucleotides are TGCGCCAGCAGCCTAGGGACACCGGGGGGTGTTGAAGCTTTCTTT. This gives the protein CASSLGTPGGVEAFF.

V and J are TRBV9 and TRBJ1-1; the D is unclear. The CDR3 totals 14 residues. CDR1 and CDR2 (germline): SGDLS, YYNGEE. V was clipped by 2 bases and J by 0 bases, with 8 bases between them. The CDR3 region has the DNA TGTGCCAGCAGCGTTACAAGTATGAACACTGAAGCTTTCTTT. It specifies CASSVTSMNTEAFF.

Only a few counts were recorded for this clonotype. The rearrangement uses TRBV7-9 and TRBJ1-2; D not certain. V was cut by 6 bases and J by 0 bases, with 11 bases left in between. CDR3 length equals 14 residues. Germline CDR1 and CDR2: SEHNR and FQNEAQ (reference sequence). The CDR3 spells CASRSAAANYGYTF. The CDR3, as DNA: TGTGCCAGCAGATCAGCCGCAGCTAACTATGGCTACACCTTC.

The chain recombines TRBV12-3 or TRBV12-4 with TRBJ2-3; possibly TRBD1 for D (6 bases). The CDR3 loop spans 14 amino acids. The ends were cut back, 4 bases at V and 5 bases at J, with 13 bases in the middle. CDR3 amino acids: CASSSSGAGDTQYF. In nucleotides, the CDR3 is TGTGCCAGCAGTTCCTCAGGGGCAGGAGATACGCAGTATTTT.

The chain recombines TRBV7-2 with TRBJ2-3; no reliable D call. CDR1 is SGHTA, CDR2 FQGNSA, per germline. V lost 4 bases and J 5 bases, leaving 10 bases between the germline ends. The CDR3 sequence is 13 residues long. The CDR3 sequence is CASSSSRQDTQYF. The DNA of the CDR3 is TGTGCCAGCAGCTCCTCTCGGCAAGATACGCAGTATTTT.

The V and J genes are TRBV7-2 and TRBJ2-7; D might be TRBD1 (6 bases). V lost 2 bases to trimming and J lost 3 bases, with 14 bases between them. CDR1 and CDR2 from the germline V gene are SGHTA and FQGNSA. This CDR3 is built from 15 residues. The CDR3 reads CASSLLQGGGYEQYF. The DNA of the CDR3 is TGTGCCAGCAGCTTATTACAGGGTGGGGGCTACGAGCAGTACTTC.

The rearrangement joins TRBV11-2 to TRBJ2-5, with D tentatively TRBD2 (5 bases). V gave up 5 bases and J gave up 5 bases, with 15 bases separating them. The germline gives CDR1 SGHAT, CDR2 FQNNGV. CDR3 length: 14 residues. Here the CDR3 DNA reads TGTGCCAGCAGCCCCCAACTAGTGTCGGAGACCCAGTACTTC. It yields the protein CASSPQLVSETQYF.

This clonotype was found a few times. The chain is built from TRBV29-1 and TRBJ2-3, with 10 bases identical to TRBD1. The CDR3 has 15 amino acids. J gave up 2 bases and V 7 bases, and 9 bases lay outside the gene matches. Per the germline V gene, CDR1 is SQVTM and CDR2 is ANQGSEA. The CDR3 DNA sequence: TGCAGCGCTGCCCCGGGACAGGGGATCACAGATACGCAGTATTTT. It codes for CSAAPGQGITDTQYF.

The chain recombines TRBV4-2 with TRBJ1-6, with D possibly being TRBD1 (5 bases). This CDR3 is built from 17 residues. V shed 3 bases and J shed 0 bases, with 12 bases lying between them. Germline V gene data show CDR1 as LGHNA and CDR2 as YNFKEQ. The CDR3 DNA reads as TGTGCCAGCAGCCAGACTGGGGGGAGCTCCTATAATTCACCCCTCCACTTT. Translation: CASSQTGGSSYNSPLHF.

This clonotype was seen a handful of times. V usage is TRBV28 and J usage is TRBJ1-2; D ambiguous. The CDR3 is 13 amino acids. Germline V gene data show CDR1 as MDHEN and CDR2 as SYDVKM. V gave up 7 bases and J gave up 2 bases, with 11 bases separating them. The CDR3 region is CASNPRPNYGYTF. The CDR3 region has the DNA TGTGCCAGCAATCCGAGACCCAACTATGGCTACACCTTC.

The CDR3 DNA reads as TGCAGTGCCCTGACGGGGGCAGGGGATACGCAGTATTTT. It yields the protein CSALTGAGDTQYF. The chain carries TRBV20-1 and TRBJ2-3, with D possibly being TRBD1 or TRBD2 (6 bases each). This CDR3 contains 13 residues. V lost 6 bases and J 6 bases, leaving 16 bases between the germline ends. In germline, CDR1 is DFQATT, CDR2 SNEGSKA (reference sequence).

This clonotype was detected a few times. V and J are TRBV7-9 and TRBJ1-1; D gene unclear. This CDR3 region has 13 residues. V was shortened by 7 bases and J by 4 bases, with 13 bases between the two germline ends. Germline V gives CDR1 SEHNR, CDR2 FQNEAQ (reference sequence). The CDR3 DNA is TGTGCCAGCACCCCTCGGGGTTCCACTGAAGCTTTCTTT. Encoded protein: CASTPRGSTEAFF. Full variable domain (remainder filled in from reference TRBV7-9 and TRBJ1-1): DTGVSQNPRHKITKRGQNVTFRCDPISEHNRLYWYRQTLGQGPEFLTYFQNEAQLEKSRLLSDRFSAERPKGSFSTLEIQRTEQGDSAMYLCASTPRGSTEAFFGQGTRLTVV.

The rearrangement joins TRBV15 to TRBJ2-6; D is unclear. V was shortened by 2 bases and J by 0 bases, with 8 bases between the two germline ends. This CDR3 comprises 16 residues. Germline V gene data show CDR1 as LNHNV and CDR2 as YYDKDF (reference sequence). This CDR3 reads CATSRPTPSGANVLTF. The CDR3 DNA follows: TGTGCCACCAGCAGACCTACTCCCTCTGGGGCCAACGTCCTGACTTTC.

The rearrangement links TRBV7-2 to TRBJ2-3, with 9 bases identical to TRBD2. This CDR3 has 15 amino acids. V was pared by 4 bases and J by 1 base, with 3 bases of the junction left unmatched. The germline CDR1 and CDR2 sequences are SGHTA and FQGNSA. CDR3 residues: CASSWAGGGTDTQYF. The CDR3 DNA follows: TGTGCCAGCAGCTGGGCGGGGGGGGGCACAGATACGCAGTATTTT.